The clone carrying this T cell receptor beta chain appeared many times. Antigen: not known. Germline values: CDR1 SNHLY, CDR2 FYNNEI. V lost 3 bases and J lost 4, with 12 bases in between. This CDR3 has 15 amino acids. The data stem from a study of T cells in Graves' hyperthyroidism and ophthalmopathy. General observations from the study: In validation, the model predicted ophthalmopathy. These predictions came a median about 6.8 months before onset. In the analysis, a 13 V-J model separated ophthalmopathy from stable hyperthyroidism.

The CDR3 regions of TCR beta were amplified from RNA transcripts. Researchers ran a first-round RT-PCR on the TCR CDR3 using the HTBI primer set. TCRdb ran MiXCR on the multiplex PCR reads and lists one entry per CDR3 protein. Of 140,000 or so distinct CDR3 sequences in the sample, around 20% were seen once. Diagnosing involved the use of clinical symptoms, serum thyroxine and TRAb, thyroid ultrasound and orbital computed tomography. At first hyperthyroidism diagnosis, before any ophthalmopathy symptoms, the blood sample was collected. Sequences were obtained from blood. The chain carries TRBV2 and TRBJ1-4; D remains unclear. The receptor was isolated from a woman in her fifties or sixties with Graves' hyperthyroidism that later progressed to Graves' ophthalmopathy. The CDR3 bases are TGTGCCAGCAGTGAGGGGAGCGAATTTAATGAAAAACTGTTTTTT. It yields the protein CASSEGSEFNEKLFF.